The entry below gives a single T cell receptor beta chain sequence along with its context. Its antigen is undetermined. These data are taken from a study of T cell responses to AZD1222 COVID-19 vaccine. Background on the study: Both about-4-week and about-12-week second-dose recipients were combined.

Sequencing was performed with immunoSEQ multiplex PCR; in TCRdb, only in-frame clones are kept and a portion is missing. The sample consists of 100,000 to 150,000 clones, about 90% of them appearing once. Study-wide findings and caveats: Two AZD1222 doses significantly raised spike-specific TCR breadth and depth over controls.

The germline V and J ends were trimmed by 0 bases and 5 bases, with 7 bases remaining between them. CDR3 length: 12 amino acids. Germline V CDR1 and CDR2: GTSNPN, SVGIG (reference sequence). V gene TRBV30 combines with J gene TRBJ2-5; D is unclear. This sequence originates from an adult in good health. Sequenced material: peripheral blood, taken on day 0 of AZD1222 vaccination. The CDR3 nucleotides read TGTGCCTGGAGTGTACGATTGGAGACCCAGTACTTC. Its translation: CAWSVRLETQYF.